The sequence of this TCR beta chain was determined in a study of T cells in Graves' hyperthyroidism and ophthalmopathy. Amplified regions were TCR beta CDR3 sequences from RNA transcripts. Carried out on the TCR CDR3, a first-round RT-PCR used the HTBI primer set. TCRdb re-analysed the multiplex PCR reads in MiXCR, keeping a single row per CDR3 protein. The sample records a few hundred thousand distinct CDR3 sequences, 15% to 18% being singletons. Germline CDR1 is SGDLS and CDR2 is YYNGEE. Trimming stripped 0 bases from V and 6 bases from J, with 4 bases between. The CDR3 length is 12 residues. The source of this sequence is a woman aged 25 to 45 with Graves' hyperthyroidism. The sample taken for sequencing was blood. The V gene is TRBV9, the J gene TRBJ2-1, with D unclear. CDR3 sequence (DNA): TGTGCCAGCAGCGTAGGGGCCAATGAGCAGTTCTTC. This gives the protein CASSVGANEQFF.